The 18 T cell receptor beta chains given below trace back to one sample, sequenced in a study of T cell responses to AZD1222 COVID-19 vaccine. TCRdb's table, derived via immunoSEQ multiplex PCR, lists solely in-frame clones and lacks some. The table records 100,000 or so clones, about nine tenths of them present only once. This material consisted of peripheral blood, taken on day 0 of AZD1222 vaccination. These receptors originate from an adult in good health.

The V gene is TRBV19, the J gene TRBJ2-1, with 8 bases aligning to TRBD2. The ends lost 6 bases at V and 9 bases at J; junction bases unmatched: 13. The CDR3 length is 15 residues. Germline V gene lookup returns CDR1 LNHDA and CDR2 SQIVND (reference sequence). The CDR3 spells CASSPTREGRGEQFF. DNA for the CDR3: TGTGCCAGTAGCCCCACACGGGAGGGCCGCGGTGAGCAGTTCTTC.

The chain is built from TRBV7-2 and TRBJ2-5; 10 bases align to TRBD2. The CDR3 totals 16 residues. Germline-derived CDR1 and CDR2 are SGHTA and FQGNSA. The J segment lost 5 bases and the V segment lost 1 base, leaving 7 bases of the junction unmatched. The CDR3 reads CASSLGASGSGETQYF. The DNA of the CDR3 is TGTGCCAGCAGCTTAGGGGCTAGCGGGAGTGGGGAGACCCAGTACTTC.

CDR3 coding DNA: TGTGCCAGCAGCTTAGGATTGAGGACAGGGGGCCTTGCCGGCGCCGAAGCTTTCTTT. Translating gives CASSLGLRTGGLAGAEAFF. The chain links TRBV7-9 to TRBJ1-1; 11 positions agree with TRBD1. The CDR3 runs 19 residues. CDR1 is SEHNR, CDR2 FQNEAQ, per germline (reference sequence). Trimming took 1 base from V and 8 from J; bases not matched to a gene: 18.

The chain is built from TRBV27 and TRBJ2-5, with 9 bases identical to TRBD1. This CDR3 region has 15 residues. CDR1 is MNHEY and CDR2 is SMNVEV in the germline V gene (reference sequence). V shed 4 bases, J shed 2 bases, and the junction held 5 bases outside the gene matches. CDR3 residues: CASSSFGTGQETQYF. CDR3 coding DNA: TGTGCCAGCAGTTCTTTCGGGACAGGGCAAGAGACCCAGTACTTC.

The rearrangement links TRBV15 to TRBJ2-3; unclear D gene. The length of the CDR3 is 13 residues. With 3 bases removed from V and 5 bases from J, the gap between germline ends came to 9 bases. Germline assignment: CDR1 LNHNV and CDR2 YYDKDF (reference sequence). CDR3 loop: CATSSRIGDTQYF. The DNA for the CDR3 is TGTGCCACCAGCAGTAGAATAGGAGATACGCAGTATTTT.

This sequence joins TRBV9 and TRBJ1-4, with TRBD1 identical over 7 bases. The CDR3 runs 16 residues. The J segment lost 0 bases and the V segment lost 4 bases, leaving 6 bases of the junction unmatched. Germline lookup yields CDR1 SGDLS and CDR2 YYNGEE. The CDR3 coding sequence is TGTGCCAGCAGCAGGGGACAGCTTGCAACTAATGAAAAACTGTTTTTT. It encodes CASSRGQLATNEKLFF.

The CDR3 DNA follows: TGTGCCAGCAGTTCCCCTCCCTCCTACGAGCAGTACTTC. Its protein product is CASSSPPSYEQYF. V usage is TRBV27 and J usage is TRBJ2-7; no firm D call. The V gene's germline CDR1 is MNHEY and CDR2 SMNVEV (reference sequence). The CDR3 consists of 13 residues. V was pared by 4 bases and J by 0 bases, with 7 bases between.

The chain joins TRBV11-2 to TRBJ1-1; 7 bases are shared with TRBD1. The CDR3 covers 15 residues. Germline-derived CDR1 and CDR2 are SGHAT and FQNNGV. Trimming took 5 bases from V and 1 from J; bases not matched to a gene: 7. This chain's CDR3 is CASSPLTGRNTEAFF. The CDR3 region has the DNA TGTGCCAGCAGCCCCTTGACAGGGCGGAACACTGAAGCTTTCTTT. Full variable domain (outside the CDR3, taken from reference TRBV11-2 and TRBJ1-1): EAGVAQSPRYKIIEKRQSVAFWCNPISGHATLYWYQQILGQGPKLLIQFQNNGVVDDSQLPKDRFSAERLKGVDSTLKIQPAKLEDSAVYLCASSPLTGRNTEAFFGQGTRLTVV.

This clone was detected only a few times. The chain couples TRBV7-8 to TRBJ1-3; D is undetermined. This CDR3 is 15 amino acids long. Germline V gene lookup returns CDR1 SGHVS and CDR2 FQNEAQ. V lost 1 base to trimming and J lost 3 bases, with 10 bases between them. Here the CDR3 reads CASSLDLGFGNTIYF. The CDR3 bases are TGTGCCAGCAGCTTAGATCTGGGTTTTGGAAACACCATATATTTT.

The V call is TRBV3-1 (or the pseudogene TRBV3-2), the J call TRBJ2-1; tentatively, D is TRBD1 or TRBD2 (5 bases each). Germline CDR1 LGHDT, CDR2 YNNKEL (reference sequence). This CDR3 has 15 residues. V was trimmed by 0 bases and J by 5 bases, leaving 11 bases between them. This chain's CDR3 is CASSQDLGTHNEQFF. The CDR3 bases are TGTGCCAGCAGCCAAGATCTGGGGACGCACAATGAGCAGTTCTTC.

The chain combines TRBV13 with TRBJ2-3; no clear D. CDR3 length: 12 amino acids. Trimming pared 2 bases from V and 4 bases from J, leaving 4 bases between. Germline lookup yields CDR1 PRHDT and CDR2 FYEKMQ (reference sequence). CDR3 region: CASSLFPDTQYF. The CDR3 DNA is TGTGCCAGCAGCTTATTCCCAGATACGCAGTATTTT.

The V call is TRBV4-1, the J call TRBJ1-5, with 9 nucleotides matching TRBD1. This CDR3 spans 16 amino acids. Per the germline V gene, CDR1 is MGHRA and CDR2 is YSYEKL. The V segment lost 1 base and the J segment 1 base; nucleotides outside the gene matches: 2. The CDR3 DNA sequence: TGCGCCAGCAGCCAAGGGACAGGGGTAAGCAATCAGCCCCAGCATTTT. Its protein is CASSQGTGVSNQPQHF.

V gene TRBV28 combines with J gene TRBJ1-2; 8 nucleotides match TRBD1. The CDR3 is 20 residues long. V shed 10 bases, J shed 0 bases, and the junction held 25 bases outside the gene matches. Germline CDR1 reads MDHEN; CDR2 reads SYDVKM. The DNA for the CDR3 is TGTGCCACCACGACTGGAGCCCGGGTTATCAGGGGGCGGGCTAACTATGGCTACACCTTC. Protein sequence: CATTTGARVIRGRANYGYTF.

The chain links TRBV4-1 to TRBJ2-5; D not certain. This CDR3 comprises 13 residues. Germline V gives CDR1 MGHRA, CDR2 YSYEKL. V was clipped by 1 base and J by 4 bases, with 7 bases between them. CDR3 sequence: CASSQGVLETQYF. CDR3 DNA sequence: TGCGCCAGCAGCCAAGGGGTGTTAGAGACCCAGTACTTC.

V and J are TRBV5-1 and TRBJ1-5; no clear D. Deletions cut 3 bases from V and 5 bases from J, with 15 bases between. Per the germline V gene, CDR1 is SGHRS and CDR2 is YFSETQ. This CDR3 comprises 15 residues. In nucleotides, the CDR3 is TGCGCCAGCAGCTCGGAGGGCCTGAGTGATCAGCCCCAGCATTTT. It yields the protein CASSSEGLSDQPQHF. Looking up the rest from reference TRBV5-1 and TRBJ1-5 gives the full variable domain: KAGVTQTPRYLIKTRGQQVTLSCSPISGHRSVSWYQQTPGQGLQFLFEYFSETQRNKGNFPGRFSGRQFSNSRSEMNVSTLELGDSALYLCASSSEGLSDQPQHFGDGTRLSIL.

V usage is TRBV19 and J usage is TRBJ2-1, with 12 positions matching TRBD1. The CDR3 has 17 residues. V dropped 4 bases and J dropped 2; count of bases not matched to a gene: 6. Germline V gene lookup returns CDR1 LNHDA and CDR2 SQIVND (reference sequence). CDR3 bases: TGTGCCAGTAGTAAGACCGGGACAGGGGGCGCCTACAATGAGCAGTTCTTC. Its translation is CASSKTGTGGAYNEQFF.

The chain employs TRBV6-6 and TRBJ2-5; 10 bases are a match to TRBD1. With 2 bases clipped from V and 3 bases from J, the junction kept 6 bases outside the gene matches. This CDR3 region has 16 residues. Germline CDR1 is MNHNY and CDR2 is SVGAGI (reference sequence). The CDR3 bases are TGTGCCAGCAGTTACATGGCCGGGACAGGGGAAGAGACCCAGTACTTC. Encoded protein: CASSYMAGTGEETQYF.

The rearrangement links TRBV7-9 to TRBJ2-5; D call uncertain. In germline, CDR1 is SEHNR, CDR2 FQNEAQ (reference sequence). The CDR3 loop spans 13 amino acids. The V gene lost 0 bases and the J gene lost 6 bases, with 8 bases spanning the gap. This CDR3 is CASSLAGQQTQYF. The CDR3 DNA follows: TGTGCCAGCAGCTTAGCAGGGCAACAGACCCAGTACTTC.